This T cell receptor beta chain was captured in a study of T cell responses to AZD1222 COVID-19 vaccine (dated by TCRdb to about 2021). The study in broad terms: AZD1222 recipients given second doses at about 4 weeks or at about 12 weeks were pooled, since spike-specific TCR depth and breadth were not found to differ between the two schedules. A total of 233 trial participants underwent TCR sequencing, of whom 207 received two doses of AZD1222 and about 25 received two doses of the MenACWY control vaccine. Enrollment into the trials was organized by age into subgroups of 18-55, 56-69 and 70-plus years, and those subgroups contained roughly 140, 27 and 60 TCR-sequenced participants, respectively. The study at large found these results: Because no day 14 peak-response samples were available, repertoires were characterized only after the peak T cell response. The 56-69-year group was small, and its depth increase did not reach significance, likely because of low power. Participants were mostly white British and included more females than males, and it was suggested by the authors that clonal diversity may have been underestimated. Conclusions about previously exposed vaccinees are limited because only a handful of AZD1222 recipients were SARS-CoV-2 seropositive at baseline. Nearly half of unique spike-specific TCRs reportedly recognized epitopes outside regions mutated in the B.1.351 and B.1.1.7 variants. Spike-specific TCR breadth and depth rose significantly after two AZD1222 doses compared with day 0 and with MenACWY recipients. The whole spike protein was spanned by vaccine-associated CD4 TCRs, and dominant responses were seen in regions 160-218 and 743-854.

This clone appeared a few times. What this receptor recognizes is not known. Base qualities are not provided; no much larger clone lies one nucleotide away. In light of the paper, this sample's time point label describes: baseline before first vaccination. Vaccinee samples came from UK trials COV001 and COV002, including a single-blind randomized controlled phase 2/3 trial of AZD1222 (ChAdOx1 nCoV-19) in healthy adults. Trial participant PBMC samples were collected at day 0 and day 28 after the second dose for TCRbeta chain sequencing. The CDR3 regions of human TCRbeta chains were analyzed by immunosequencing. The original pipeline was this. Repertoire TCRs were checked for matches against a reference library of SARS-CoV-2-specific TCRs that had been generated using the MIRA antigen-specificity platform. Breadth was defined as the fraction of unique TCRs that were SARS-CoV-2-associated, and depth was defined as the fraction of total T cells that were SARS-CoV-2-associated. Using the MIRA data, every spike-specific TCR was mapped to the spike region that the TCR reacted to and assigned to either a CD4 or a CD8 class. Log10-transformed breadth and depth values were compared by one-way ANOVA with Sidak's multiple comparisons tests. TCRdb limited this immuneACCESS table to in-frame rearrangements with V and J called. A share of clones is missing; checked studies link under half to unresolved V genes, and the rest is unexplained. V, J and clone size reflect that table, while D and trimming were determined from the DNA. For this sample there are 90,000 to 130,000 clones; roughly 80% appear just once. The ten most abundant clones make up roughly 9.9% of the sample.

For this chain, trimming is 6 bases at the V end and 0 bases at the J end, and the number of junction bases without a gene match is 7. According to the germline V gene, CDR1 reads MDHEN and CDR2 reads SYDVKM. The CDR3 sequence holds 15 residues, the cysteine and phenylalanine included. CDR3 DNA is the only sequence kept; it has 45 bases, read in frame from the first base. The chain is made from TRBV28 and TRBJ1-2, and 7 junctional nucleotides match TRBD1. The sequence was obtained from an adult in good health. The sequencing here drew on peripheral blood, taken on day 0 of AZD1222 vaccination. The CDR3: CASRRTGVSNYGYTF. The nucleotide sequence is given as TGTGCCAGCAGGCGTACAGGGGTTTCTAACTATGGCTACACCTTC.